This T cell receptor (beta chain) emerged from a study of vaccination and CD4 T cells after COVID-19. V shed 1 base and J shed 6 bases, with 6 bases lying between them. Looked up from germline, CDR1 is LNHNV and CDR2 is YYDKDF (reference sequence). The CDR3 sequence is 13 residues long. MiXCR, run by TCRdb on the PCR reads, gives a single entry per CDR3 protein. The sample records approximately 20,000 distinct CDR3 sequences, around two thirds being singletons. This clonotype was counted only a few times. The chain recombines TRBV15 with TRBJ2-2, with unresolved D. This TCR was recovered from a human donor who had recovered from COVID-19. The specimen was CD4+ T cells from blood, collected before SARS-CoV-2 vaccination. In nucleotides, the CDR3 is TGTGCCACCAGCAGAGCTCCTCCCGGGGAGCTGTTTTTT. Translated, it gives CATSRAPPGELFF.